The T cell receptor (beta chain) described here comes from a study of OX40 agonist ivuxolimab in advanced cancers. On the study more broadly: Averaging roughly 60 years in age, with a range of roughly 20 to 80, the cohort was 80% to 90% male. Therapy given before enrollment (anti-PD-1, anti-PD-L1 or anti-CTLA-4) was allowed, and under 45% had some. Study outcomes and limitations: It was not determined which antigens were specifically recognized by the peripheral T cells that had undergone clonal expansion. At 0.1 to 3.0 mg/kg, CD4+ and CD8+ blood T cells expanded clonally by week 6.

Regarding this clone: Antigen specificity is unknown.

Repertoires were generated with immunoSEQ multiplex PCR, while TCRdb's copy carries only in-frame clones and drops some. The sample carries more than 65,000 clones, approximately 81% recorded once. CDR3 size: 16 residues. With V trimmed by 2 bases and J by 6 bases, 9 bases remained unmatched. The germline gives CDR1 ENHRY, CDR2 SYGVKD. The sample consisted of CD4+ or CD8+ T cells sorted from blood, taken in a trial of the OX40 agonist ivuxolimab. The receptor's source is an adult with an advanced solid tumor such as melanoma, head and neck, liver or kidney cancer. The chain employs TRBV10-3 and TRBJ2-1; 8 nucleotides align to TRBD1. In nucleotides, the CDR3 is TGTGCCATCAGTGAGCCAGGGCAGGGGGCAGGCAATGAGCAGTTCTTC. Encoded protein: CAISEPGQGAGNEQFF.